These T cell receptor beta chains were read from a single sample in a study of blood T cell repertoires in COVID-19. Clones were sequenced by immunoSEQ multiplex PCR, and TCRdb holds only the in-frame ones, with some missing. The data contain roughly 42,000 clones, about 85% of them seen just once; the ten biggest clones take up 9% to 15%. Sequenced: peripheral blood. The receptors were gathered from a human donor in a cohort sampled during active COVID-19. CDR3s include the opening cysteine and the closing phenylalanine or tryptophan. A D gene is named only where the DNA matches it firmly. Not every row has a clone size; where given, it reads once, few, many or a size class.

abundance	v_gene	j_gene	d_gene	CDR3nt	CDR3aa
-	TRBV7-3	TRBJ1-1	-	TGTGCCAGCAGCTTAATGGCGGACACTGAAGCTTTCTTT	CASSLMADTEAFF
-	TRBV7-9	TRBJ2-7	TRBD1	TGTGCCAGCAGCTTAGCGTCAGGGGCAGGGGGTTCGTACTTC	CASSLASGAGGSYF
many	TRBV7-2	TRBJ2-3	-	TGTGCCAGCAGCTTAGGAGGAGGGGTTACGCAGTATTTT	CASSLGGGVTQYF
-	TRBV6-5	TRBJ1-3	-	TGTGCCAGCACAGGGGAGGGAAACACCATATATTTT	CASTGEGNTIYF
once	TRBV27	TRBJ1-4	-	TGTGCCAGCAGTTTAACAGGGTTTATGGATGAAAAACTGTTTTTT	CASSLTGFMDEKLFF
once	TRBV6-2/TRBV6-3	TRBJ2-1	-	TGTGCCAGCAGTCGAGGCAGATTAAATGAGCAGTTCTTC	CASSRGRLNEQFF
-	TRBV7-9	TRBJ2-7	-	TGTGCCAGCAGCCACGAGGGACAATTCTACGAGCAGTACTTC	CASSHEGQFYEQYF
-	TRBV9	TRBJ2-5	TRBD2	TGTGCCAGCAGCGTAGGGGGACTAGCGGGGGGCGCGGAGACCCAGTACTTC	CASSVGGLAGGAETQYF
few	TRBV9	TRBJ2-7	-	TGTGCCAGCAGCTCGGGGGACGGGATGGGATTCTACGAGCAGTACTTC	CASSSGDGMGFYEQYF
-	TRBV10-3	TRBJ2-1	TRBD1	TGTGCCATCCGAAGAGGGGGCGGTGAGCAGTTCTTC	CAIRRGGGEQFF
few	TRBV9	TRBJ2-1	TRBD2	TGTGCCAGCAGCCTAAGCGGGGAACCCTCCTACAATGAGCAGTTCTTC	CASSLSGEPSYNEQFF
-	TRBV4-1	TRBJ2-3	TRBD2	TGCGCCAGCAGCCCAGCGGGGAGCACAGATACGCAGTATTTT	CASSPAGSTDTQYF
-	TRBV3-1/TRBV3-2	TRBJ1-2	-	TGTGCCAGCAGCCAGGCTGAGGGCTATGGCTACACCTTC	CASSQAEGYGYTF
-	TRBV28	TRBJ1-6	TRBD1	TGTGCCAGCACAGCAGGGGGATCTAATTCACCCCTCCACTTT	CASTAGGSNSPLHF
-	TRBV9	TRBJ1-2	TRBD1	TGTGCCAGCAGCGGGACAGGTGCCCTCGGCTACACCTTC	CASSGTGALGYTF
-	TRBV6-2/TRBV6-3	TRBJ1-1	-	TGTGCCAGCAGCTATCCTCCGGGGTTGGGCACTGAAGCTTTCTTT	CASSYPPGLGTEAFF
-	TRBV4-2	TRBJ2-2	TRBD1	TGTGCCAGCAGCCAAGATCTAGTAGGGGGCGCACTTGTGAACACCGGGGAGCTGTTTTTT	CASSQDLVGGALVNTGELFF
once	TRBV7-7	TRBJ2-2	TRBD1	TGTGCCAGCAGCCCCGGACAGGGAATAGGCGGGGAGCTGTTTTTT	CASSPGQGIGGELFF
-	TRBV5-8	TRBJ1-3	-	TGTGCCAGCAGCGGCGTCCAGGGGAAGGGAAACACCATATATTTT	CASSGVQGKGNTIYF
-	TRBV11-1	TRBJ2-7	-	TGTGCCAGCAGCCCTCGGACATATCACCACGAGCAGTACTTC	CASSPRTYHHEQYF
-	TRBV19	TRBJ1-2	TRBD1	TGTGCCAGTAGTATCTCAGCAGGGGGCTATGGCTACACCTTC	CASSISAGGYGYTF
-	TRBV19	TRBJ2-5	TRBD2	TGTGCCAGTAGTATAGATGGCCCTTCGGTAGCGGGGCGGCCCCTCCGGGAGACCCAGTACTTC	CASSIDGPSVAGRPLRETQYF
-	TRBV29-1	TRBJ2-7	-	TGCAGTGGGGGGGCAGGGCTGGACGAGCAGTACTTC	CSGGAGLDEQYF
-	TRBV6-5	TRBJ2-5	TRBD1	TGTGCCAGTAGGACAGGGCTCCTTGGGACCCAGTACTTC	CASRTGLLGTQYF
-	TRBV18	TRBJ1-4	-	TGTGCCAGCTCCCCCGGTTCTAATGAAAAACTGTTTTTT	CASSPGSNEKLFF
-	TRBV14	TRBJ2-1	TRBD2	TGTGCCAGCAGCCAAGCCCGGGGGGGGGCGGCGCAGTTCTTC	CASSQARGGAAQFF
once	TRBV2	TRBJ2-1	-	TGTGCCAGCAGCGTAGGAGCCTCTAACTACAATGAGCAGTTCTTC	CASSVGASNYNEQFF
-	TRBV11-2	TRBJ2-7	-	TGTGCCAGCAGCCCTTGGCAGGGGTCCATCTACGAGCAGTACTTC	CASSPWQGSIYEQYF
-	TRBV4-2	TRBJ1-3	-	TGTGCCAGCAGCCGAGGCTCGGGTAGCTCTGGAAACACCATATATTTT	CASSRGSGSSGNTIYF
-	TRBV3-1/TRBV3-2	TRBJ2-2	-	TGTGCCAGCAGCCAACTGGGGGGTCGGTCCGGGGAGCTGTTTTTT	CASSQLGGRSGELFF
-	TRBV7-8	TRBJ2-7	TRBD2	TGTGCCAGCATGCGTAGCGGGCGCTCCTACGAGCAGTACTTC	CASMRSGRSYEQYF
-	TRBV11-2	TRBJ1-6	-	TGTGCCAGCAGCCTCGACTTAGGATCTTGGTCACCCCTCCACTTT	CASSLDLGSWSPLHF
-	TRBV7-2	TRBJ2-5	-	TGTGCCAGCAGCTCGGGTCGGCGGGGACGTTCGGAGACCCAGTACTTC	CASSSGRRGRSETQYF